Below are 6 T cell receptor beta chains sequenced from a single sample in a study of cytomegalovirus exposure and HLA in healthy donors (TCRdb year 2017). Library preparation used the immunoSEQ multiplex PCR assay. For the multiplex PCR, a mixture combining 60 forward primers for TCR Vbeta segments and 13 reverse primers for TCR Jbeta segments was used. TCRdb limited this immuneACCESS table to in-frame rearrangements with V and J called. A share of clones is missing; checked studies link under half to unresolved V genes, and the rest is unexplained. The table for this sample lists 110,000 to 150,000 clones; 77% of them were counted only once. The leading ten clones occupy 3% to 5% of the sample. Sequences were obtained from PBMCs. All receptors derive from a male donor in good health and CMV-seronegative.

V and J are TRBV6-6 and TRBJ2-1; 7 bases line up with TRBD1. J gave up 10 bases and V 0 bases, and 9 bases lay outside the gene matches. The germline V gene has CDR1 MNHNY and CDR2 SVGAGI (reference sequence). This CDR3 region has 15 residues. The CDR3 DNA sequence: TGTGCCAGCAGTTACTCCGGGACAGCCACTACGGAGCAGTTCTTC. Translated, it gives CASSYSGTATTEQFF.

This chain links TRBV7-9 with TRBJ1-2, with a tentative D call TRBD1 (5 bases). CDR3 size: 14 residues. CDR1 and CDR2 (germline): SEHNR, FQNEAQ (reference sequence). V was clipped by 2 bases and J by 4 bases, with 11 bases between them. The CDR3 coding sequence is TGTGCCAGCAGCTTAATGGGACTGACCTATGGCTACACCTTC. Translating it yields CASSLMGLTYGYTF. Full variable domain (outside the CDR3, taken from reference TRBV7-9 and TRBJ1-2): DTGVSQNPRHKITKRGQNVTFRCDPISEHNRLYWYRQTLGQGPEFLTYFQNEAQLEKSRLLSDRFSAERPKGSFSTLEIQRTEQGDSAMYLCASSLMGLTYGYTFGSGTRLTVV.

Remarks on this clone: This sample also contains other DNA sequences that code for the same CDR3. The chain has TRBV10-2 and TRBJ2-2; 10 positions agree with TRBD2. V trimming: 5 bases; J trimming: 4 bases; junction bases outside the gene matches: 4. The CDR3 is 15 residues long. Germline assignment: CDR1 WSHSY and CDR2 SAAADI. Here the CDR3 reads CASSSGRASTGELFF. CDR3 sequence (DNA): TGCGCCAGCAGTAGCGGGAGGGCCTCCACCGGGGAGCTGTTTTTT.

V is TRBV6-6 and J is TRBJ1-2; D is ambiguous. The CDR3 runs 13 residues. Germline V gene sequence: CDR1 MNHNY, CDR2 SVGAGI (reference sequence). Deletions cut 4 bases from V and 7 bases from J, with 13 bases between. The CDR3 sequence: CASSFEGRSGYTF. The CDR3 coding sequence is TGTGCCAGCAGTTTCGAGGGTCGGAGTGGCTACACCTTC.

This chain links TRBV2 with TRBJ1-5; 7 bases map to TRBD1. The trim removed 6 bases at V and 7 bases at J, leaving 9 bases unmatched. The CDR3 totals 14 residues. Looked up from germline, CDR1 is SNHLY and CDR2 is FYNNEI. CDR3 loop: CASSTTGRGQPQHF. DNA for the CDR3: TGTGCCAGCAGCACAACCGGCAGGGGGCAGCCCCAGCATTTT.

The chain is built from TRBV5-4 and TRBJ2-2; 7 nucleotides line up with TRBD1. From germline, CDR1 is SGHNT and CDR2 YYREEE (reference sequence). The CDR3 consists of 16 residues. J gave up 4 bases and V 0 bases, and 6 bases lay outside the gene matches. CDR3 protein: CASSLARQGITGELFF. In DNA, the CDR3 is TGTGCCAGCAGCTTGGCGCGACAGGGTATCACCGGGGAGCTGTTTTTT.